This T cell receptor (beta chain) was documented in a study of T cell repertoires in ileal Crohn's disease. Sequencing used immunoSEQ multiplex PCR; TCRdb keeps in-frame clones, though not all of them. The sample lists 5,000 or so clones, roughly 80% occurring once. Adults with ileal or ileocolonic Crohn's disease and an indication for resection were eligible. Germline CDR1 GTSNPN, CDR2 SVGIG (reference sequence). V lost 2 bases to trimming and J lost 15 bases; unmatched junction nucleotides: 5. This CDR3 has 12 residues. The sample consisted of ileal tissue. This chain connects TRBV30 to TRBJ2-1, with TRBD2 identical over 12 bases. The clonotype comes from an adult with Crohn's disease. The CDR3 is CAWSYSSGRAFF. CDR3 DNA sequence: TGTGCCTGGAGTTATTCTAGCGGGAGGGCGTTCTTC.